Listed below are T cell receptor beta chains from one sample, sequenced in a study of cytomegalovirus exposure and HLA in healthy donors. Generated by immunoSEQ multiplex PCR, the TCRdb table keeps only in-frame clones and is missing some. The profile shows some 200,000 clones, roughly 83% of them singletons. The sequencing input was PBMCs. These receptors were taken from a woman between 50 and 59 years old in good health and CMV-seronegative. Both conserved end residues are part of each CDR3.

V: TRBV7-9; J: TRBJ2-5; CDR3: CASSPPFTGALMGEQYF
V: TRBV7-9; J: TRBJ2-1; CDR3: CSSSLGQDNEQFF
V: TRBV28; J: TRBJ2-1; CDR3: CASSLAGTSYNEQFF
V: TRBV19; J: TRBJ2-3; CDR3: CASSTPWGQGTDTQYF
V: TRBV4-3; J: TRBJ1-1; CDR3: CASSQGDRVSSEAFF
V: TRBV10-3; J: TRBJ2-2; CDR3: CAISWGQGGTGELFF
V: TRBV19; J: TRBJ1-3; CDR3: CASTLQVSGNTIYF
V: TRBV9; J: TRBJ2-2; CDR3: CASSARGTTGELFF
V: TRBV7-6; J: TRBJ2-3; CDR3: CASSSGRGDSDTQYF
V: TRBV21-1; J: TRBJ2-7; CDR3: CASSNRTDRYEQYF
V: TRBV14; J: TRBJ2-1; CDR3: CASSHYTGQGMRKNEQFF
V: TRBV6-1; J: TRBJ1-2; CDR3: CASSVPGQGSNYGYTF
V: TRBV7-2; J: TRBJ2-3; CDR3: CASSSPGGSTDTQYF
V: TRBV9; J: TRBJ2-5; CDR3: CASSVGSGAKETQYF
V: TRBV7-2; J: TRBJ1-2; CDR3: CASSPFSGGASGYTF
V: TRBV28; J: TRBJ1-1; CDR3: CASSLGLLWTEAFF
V: TRBV14; J: TRBJ1-2; CDR3: CASSSGQGDGYTF
V: TRBV4-2; J: TRBJ2-1; CDR3: CASSQRGTGEFREQFF
V: TRBV9; J: TRBJ1-6; CDR3: CASSARQGADSPLHF
V: TRBV7-2; J: TRBJ1-2; CDR3: CASSLGQAPNYGYTF
V: TRBV6-5; J: TRBJ1-1; CDR3: CASRETGVRLTEAFF
V: TRBV6-4; J: TRBJ1-4; CDR3: CASSVQGPDEKLFF
V: TRBV6-6; J: TRBJ2-7; CDR3: CASSYSPRSSYEQYF
V: TRBV28; J: TRBJ1-2; CDR3: CASSLSRGRSGYTF
V: TRBV4-1; J: TRBJ1-1; CDR3: CASSQLGQRNTEAFF
V: TRBV5-8; J: TRBJ1-1; CDR3: CASRPGRLNTEAFF
V: TRBV27; J: TRBJ2-2; CDR3: CASSPGTANTGELFF
V: TRBV7-9; J: TRBJ2-5; CDR3: CASSLNQRANPETQYF
V: TRBV19; J: NA; CDR3: CATGGRTGARTGELFF
V: TRBV10-3; J: TRBJ1-1; CDR3: CAIRRLSGREAFF
V: TRBV6-5; J: TRBJ1-5; CDR3: CASSYDRGPGQPQHF
V: TRBV2; J: TRBJ2-2; CDR3: CASSERRSGNYNTGELFF
V: TRBV4-3; J: TRBJ1-4; CDR3: CASTSQPTLTNEKLFF
V: TRBV9; J: TRBJ2-7; CDR3: CASSAAWGGQGYEQYF